The text below deals with one T cell receptor (beta chain). Patients from Seattle were sampled longitudinally, starting during active infection. This record belongs to a study of blood T cell repertoires in COVID-19. For the study at large: Acute-phase and convalescent COVID-19 samples originated in the United States, Italy and Spain. From T cells, B-cell-depleted T cells, or PBMCs came the material, which was cDNA or gDNA.

The CDR3 sequence is 13 residues long. CDR1 is KGHSH and CDR2 is LQKENI in the germline V gene. V lost 0 bases and J lost 7, with 9 bases in between. Authors' methods: Nucleated cell number was recorded as an estimate derived from reference gene primer amplification. Sequenced by immunoSEQ multiplex PCR; TCRdb stores in-frame clones only, minus some. Clone size and the V and J calls come from that table; the DNA yielded D and trimming. This table holds 100,000 to 150,000 clones, approximately 90% found once. The receptor was isolated from a man aged 55-75 years with COVID-19, enrolled during active disease. The V call is TRBV18, the J call TRBJ2-5; no clear D. Source material: peripheral blood. CDR3: CASSPPVPGTQYF. For the CDR3, the DNA is TGTGCCAGCTCACCACCCGTCCCGGGGACCCAGTACTTC.